This passage covers 9 T cell receptor beta chains from one sample sequenced in a study of blood T cell repertoires in COVID-19. Some clones are missing from TCRdb's copy, which holds only in-frame ones; the method was immunoSEQ multiplex PCR. The sample includes roughly 200,000 clones, roughly 85% seen only once; the top ten take 6% to 6.5%. Sequencing input: PBMCs or T cells enriched from blood (not recorded which). These TCRs come from a man in his forties or fifties who had recovered from COVID-19.

This clone was seen only once. This chain connects TRBV9 to TRBJ2-3, with TRBD2 matching over 7 bases. Germline trimming cut 0 bases from V and 2 bases from J; bases unmatched to any gene: 3. Looked up from germline, CDR1 is SGDLS and CDR2 is YYNGEE. This CDR3 is 15 amino acids long. Here the CDR3 DNA reads TGTGCCAGCAGCGTAGGAGGGACTACCACAGATACGCAGTATTTT. Its translation is CASSVGGTTTDTQYF.

This chain links TRBV14 with TRBJ1-1; perhaps TRBD1 as D (6 bases). The CDR3 spans 14 residues. The V gene lost 1 base and the J gene lost 4 bases, with 10 bases spanning the gap. Germline assignment: CDR1 SGHDN and CDR2 FVKESK. CDR3 residues: CASSQVRGGTEAFF. The CDR3 nucleotides are TGTGCCAGCAGCCAAGTTCGAGGGGGCACTGAAGCTTTCTTT.

The rearrangement joins TRBV29-1 to TRBJ1-2; maybe TRBD1 (6 bases). Between the trimmed V and J ends, which lost 3 bases and 4 bases, there was a span of 6 bases. This CDR3 contains 11 residues. The V gene's germline CDR1 is SQVTM and CDR2 ANQGSEA. CDR3 sequence reads: CSVDRGYGYTF. The CDR3 DNA reads TGCAGCGTTGACAGGGGCTATGGCTACACCTTC.

V and J are TRBV5-1 and TRBJ1-1; TRBD1 might be the D (6 bases). Trimming pared 0 bases from V and 1 base from J, leaving 10 bases between. The CDR3 extends over 15 amino acids. Germline-derived CDR1 and CDR2 are SGHRS and YFSETQ. CDR3 sequence reads: CASSLVAGANTEAFF. The CDR3 DNA follows: TGCGCCAGCAGCTTGGTTGCAGGGGCGAACACTGAAGCTTTCTTT.

The sample holds a few counts of this clone. The genes are TRBV5-1 and TRBJ1-3; D might be TRBD1 (5 bases). The germline V gene encodes CDR1 SGHRS and CDR2 YFSETQ. The CDR3 has 15 residues. Trimming removed 2 bases at V and 0 bases at J, with 9 bases between. CDR3 nucleotide sequence: TGCGCCAGCAGCTTTGACAGCAGCTCTGGAAACACCATATATTTT. It yields the protein CASSFDSSSGNTIYF.

The rearrangement uses TRBV5-1 and TRBJ1-1, with TRBD1 identical over 7 bases. Per germline, CDR1 SGHRS and CDR2 YFSETQ. CDR3 size: 13 residues. The V gene end was trimmed by 6 bases and the J gene end by 4 bases; junction bases not matched to a gene: 6. CDR3 bases: TGCGCCAGCAAGGGGACAGATGGCACTGAAGCTTTCTTT. Protein: CASKGTDGTEAFF. Drawing the rest from reference TRBV5-1 and TRBJ1-1, the complete variable domain is KAGVTQTPRYLIKTRGQQVTLSCSPISGHRSVSWYQQTPGQGLQFLFEYFSETQRNKGNFPGRFSGRQFSNSRSEMNVSTLELGDSALYLCASKGTDGTEAFFGQGTRLTVV.

The chain is built from TRBV6-5 and TRBJ1-1; 7 bases agree with TRBD1. CDR3 size: 14 residues. The germline V gene encodes CDR1 MNHEY and CDR2 SVGAGI. The V and J ends lost 5 bases and 3 bases, in that order; junction bases with no gene match: 6. The CDR3 is CASSNTGVDTEAFF. In nucleotides, the CDR3 is TGTGCCAGCAGTAACACAGGGGTCGACACTGAAGCTTTCTTT.

V gene TRBV30 combines with J gene TRBJ1-2; TRBD1 aligns across 8 bases. This CDR3 has 15 amino acids. The junction had 10 bases not matched to a gene; V was cut back by 4 bases and J by 3 bases. Germline V lookup: CDR1 GTSNPN, CDR2 SVGIG (reference sequence). The CDR3 sequence: CAWNSWTGKDYGYTF. CDR3 in DNA: TGTGCCTGGAATAGTTGGACAGGGAAGGACTATGGCTACACCTTC. The full variable domain, rest sourced from reference TRBV30 and TRBJ1-2, is SQTIHQWPATLVQPVGSPLSLECTVEGTSNPNLYWYRQAAGRGLQLLFYSVGIGQISSEVPQNLSASRPQDRQFILSSKKLLLSDSGFYLCAWNSWTGKDYGYTFGSGTRLTVV.

The chain joins TRBV6-4 to TRBJ2-7; 8 bases line up with TRBD1. CDR1 MRHNA and CDR2 SNTAGT come from the germline V gene. J was trimmed by 6 bases and V by 2 bases; bases with no gene match: 12. The CDR3 is 16 residues long. CDR3 bases: TGTGCCAGCAGTGACCCCCGGACAGGGAGCCGTCTCGAGCAGTACTTC. It encodes CASSDPRTGSRLEQYF.